Below are 21 T cell receptor beta chains sequenced from a single sample in a study of OX40 agonist ivuxolimab in advanced cancers. The data were produced by immunoSEQ multiplex PCR, yet TCRdb's version contains in-frame clones alone and is incomplete. The data contain 65,000 or so clones, almost 95% of them seen just once; the ten biggest clones take up about an eighth. The sequenced sample was CD4+ or CD8+ T cells sorted from blood, obtained in a trial of the OX40 agonist ivuxolimab. The receptors were sampled from an adult with an advanced solid tumor such as melanoma, head and neck, liver or kidney cancer.

The CDR3 bases are TGTGCCAGCAGCCAAGCGGGAAACGAGCAGTACTTC. Protein product: CASSQAGNEQYF. This rearrangement joins TRBV4-2 to TRBJ2-7; TRBD2 is a possible D gene (5 bases). V was trimmed by 1 base and J by 5 bases, leaving 6 bases between them. Germline V CDR1 and CDR2: LGHNA, YNFKEQ. This CDR3 comprises 12 residues.

The rearrangement uses TRBV11-3 and TRBJ1-1; D gene uncertain. V lost 3 bases to trimming and J lost 9 bases, with 11 bases between them. The CDR3 covers 12 residues. The germline gives CDR1 SGHNT, CDR2 YENEEA. The CDR3 DNA follows: TGTGCCAGCAGCTTTGATCGACTACAAGCTTTCTTT. Translation: CASSFDRLQAFF. The entire variable domain, with the rest obtained from reference TRBV11-3 and TRBJ1-1, is as follows: EAGVVQSPRYKIIEKKQPVAFWCNPISGHNTLYWYLQNLGQGPELLIRYENEEAVDDSQLPKDRFSAERLKGVDSTLKIQPAELGDSAVYLCASSFDRLQAFFGQGTRLTVV.

This clone has only a few counts. The J gene is TRBJ1-5, the V gene TRBV6-1; TRBD1 matches at 10 bases. From germline, CDR1 is MNHNS and CDR2 SASEGT. The ends lost 3 bases at V and 7 bases at J; junction bases unmatched: 9. CDR3 length equals 16 residues. The chain's CDR3 is CASSERDRGFIQPQHF. The CDR3 coding sequence is TGTGCCAGCAGTGAGAGGGACAGGGGTTTTATACAGCCCCAGCATTTT.

This chain uses TRBV5-4 with TRBJ2-3; 12 nucleotides agree with TRBD2. V lost 1 base and J lost 5; bases outside the gene matches: 5. CDR1 is SGHNT and CDR2 is YYREEE in the germline V gene (reference sequence). The CDR3 runs 16 residues. The CDR3 reads CASSLPLAGGLDTQYF. DNA for the CDR3: TGTGCCAGCAGCTTGCCGCTAGCGGGGGGGCTAGATACGCAGTATTTT.

This clone is a singleton in its sample. The rearrangement links TRBV6-5 to TRBJ1-3, with no clear D. The V gene lost 0 bases and the J gene lost 2 bases, with 8 bases spanning the gap. This CDR3 is 15 amino acids long. From germline, CDR1 is MNHEY and CDR2 SVGAGI. The CDR3 region has the DNA TGTGCCAGCAGTTACTCTTCGGGTGCTGGAAACACCATATATTTT. It translates to CASSYSSGAGNTIYF.

The chain combines TRBV28 with TRBJ2-2; 9 nucleotides line up with TRBD1. This CDR3 is built from 15 residues. Per germline, CDR1 MDHEN and CDR2 SYDVKM. The trim removed 6 bases at V and 5 bases at J, leaving 7 bases unmatched. The CDR3 loop reads CASSLGDRETGELFF. The CDR3 coding sequence is TGTGCCAGCAGCCTTGGGGACAGGGAGACCGGGGAGCTGTTTTTT. Full variable domain (outside the CDR3, taken from reference TRBV28 and TRBJ2-2): DVKVTQSSRYLVKRTGEKVFLECVQDMDHENMFWYRQDPGLGLRLIYFSYDVKMKEKGDIPEGYSVSREKKERFSLILESASTNQTSMYLCASSLGDRETGELFFGEGSRLTVL.

V usage is TRBV14 and J usage is TRBJ2-7, with unresolved D. Germline V CDR1 and CDR2: SGHDN, FVKESK. The CDR3 is made up of 15 amino acids. The V end was cut by 1 base, the J end by 1 base, with 11 bases between. The CDR3 here is CASSQVPSPSYEQYF. The CDR3 region has the DNA TGTGCCAGCAGCCAAGTCCCCTCTCCGTCCTACGAGCAGTACTTC.

V is TRBV15 and J is TRBJ2-1; D uncertain. CDR1 and CDR2 from the germline V gene are LNHNV and YYDKDF (reference sequence). The CDR3 contains 12 residues. Trimming took 7 bases from V and 6 from J, leaving 10 bases between them. The CDR3 DNA follows: TGTGCCACCAAAGCCGATCTCAATGAGCAGTTCTTC. Protein sequence: CATKADLNEQFF.

This chain connects TRBV11-2 to TRBJ1-1, with no clear D. Germline V gives CDR1 SGHAT, CDR2 FQNNGV. The CDR3 covers 13 residues. Trimming took 5 bases from V and 6 from J, leaving 13 bases between them. CDR3 bases: TGTGCCAGCAGCCTCGAAGTGACATCTGAAGCTTTCTTT. This encodes CASSLEVTSEAFF.

The J gene is TRBJ2-7, the V gene TRBV27; D ambiguous. The V end was cut by 5 bases, the J end by 4 bases, with 15 bases between. CDR1 and CDR2 from the germline V gene are MNHEY and SMNVEV (reference sequence). The CDR3 runs 14 residues. The CDR3 coding sequence is TGTGCCAGCAGTAATGGGGTATTTTGGTACGAGCAGTACTTC. It codes for CASSNGVFWYEQYF.

In DNA, the CDR3 is TGTGCCAGCAGCCACACTCAGGAAAAACTGTTTTTT. This sequence encodes CASSHTQEKLFF. V gene TRBV4-2 combines with J gene TRBJ1-4; D gene unclear. Germline CDR1 is LGHNA and CDR2 is YNFKEQ. The CDR3 is made up of 12 amino acids. Trimming left V 3 bases short and J 8 bases short, with 7 bases between.

V gene TRBV25-1 combines with J gene TRBJ2-1; no clear D. The CDR3 runs 13 residues. Trimming cost V 3 bases and J 6 bases, with 9 bases left between them. Germline V lookup: CDR1 MGHDK, CDR2 SYGVNS. The CDR3 is CASSENTVNEQFF. CDR3 DNA: TGTGCCAGCAGTGAGAACACGGTCAATGAGCAGTTCTTC.

This chain links TRBV5-1 with TRBJ2-1; a possible D gene is TRBD2 (6 bases). This CDR3 region has 11 residues. Trimming pared 2 bases from V and 10 bases from J, leaving 7 bases between. Germline CDR1 is SGHRS and CDR2 is YFSETQ. CDR3 sequence (DNA): TGCGCCAGCAGCTTTGGAGGGGAGCAGTTCTTC. This encodes CASSFGGEQFF.

In this sample, this clone turned up once. The V call is TRBV9, the J call TRBJ2-7; 8 bases are shared with TRBD2. Germline CDR1 is SGDLS and CDR2 is YYNGEE. The CDR3 length is 13 residues. V shed 3 bases, J shed 5 bases, and the junction held 4 bases outside the gene matches. The CDR3 reads CASSDGRDHEQYF. The DNA for the CDR3 is TGTGCCAGCAGCGACGGGAGGGACCACGAGCAGTACTTC.

In this sample, this clone turned up once. The chain links TRBV30 to TRBJ2-7, with 7 bases that match TRBD1. Germline trimming cut 1 base from V and 2 bases from J; bases unmatched to any gene: 2. Germline V gene lookup returns CDR1 GTSNPN and CDR2 SVGIG (reference sequence). The CDR3 consists of 13 residues. The CDR3 region is CAWSGQGPYEQYF. CDR3 bases: TGTGCCTGGAGTGGACAGGGCCCCTACGAGCAGTACTTC.

The chain employs TRBV21-1 and TRBJ1-6. TRBV21-1 is deemed a pseudogene. This CDR3 region has 15 residues. The DNA of the CDR3 is TGTGCCAGCAGCCCCCGTGGGGGTAGGGATTCACCCCTCCACTTT. Translated: CASSPRGGRDSPLHF.

This clone was found once. The gene calls are TRBV5-6 and TRBJ1-4; the match to TRBD1 covers 8 bases. Germline V gene lookup returns CDR1 SGHDT and CDR2 YYEEEE. The CDR3 runs 15 residues. The V segment lost 3 bases and the J segment 3 bases; nucleotides outside the gene matches: 4. Here the CDR3 reads CASSYKTGANEKLFF. The CDR3 nucleotides are TGTGCCAGCAGCTATAAGACAGGGGCTAATGAAAAACTGTTTTTT. The variable domain in full, with the rest retrieved from reference TRBV5-6 and TRBJ1-4, is DAGVTQSPTHLIKTRGQQVTLRCSPKSGHDTVSWYQQALGQGPQFIFQYYEEEERQRGNFPDRFSGHQFPNYSSELNVNALLLGDSALYLCASSYKTGANEKLFFGSGTQLSVL.

The chain is built from TRBV4-1 and TRBJ1-5; no clear D. The ends were cut back, 0 bases at V and 3 bases at J, with 9 bases in the middle. Germline lookup yields CDR1 MGHRA and CDR2 YSYEKL. This CDR3 contains 15 residues. CDR3 sequence: CASSQDEPANQPQHF. CDR3 sequence (DNA): TGCGCCAGCAGCCAAGATGAGCCGGCCAATCAGCCCCAGCATTTT.

The rearrangement joins TRBV14 to TRBJ2-1, with D perhaps matching TRBD2 (6 bases). The germline V and J ends were trimmed by 3 bases and 5 bases, with 14 bases remaining between them. Germline lookup yields CDR1 SGHDN and CDR2 FVKESK. The CDR3 contains 15 residues. The CDR3 spells CASSQGTPPNNEQFF. For the CDR3, the DNA is TGTGCCAGCAGCCAGGGGACTCCGCCGAACAATGAGCAGTTCTTC. The variable domain in full, completed from reference TRBV14 and TRBJ2-1, reads EAGVTQFPSHSVIEKGQTVTLRCDPISGHDNLYWYRRVMGKEIKFLLHFVKESKQDESGMPNNRFLAERTGGTYSTLKVQPAELEDSGVYFCASSQGTPPNNEQFFGPGTRLTVL.

This clone came up a few times. The gene calls are TRBV19 and TRBJ2-1; no clear D gene. Trimming cost V 3 bases and J 3 bases, with 6 bases left between them. The CDR3 loop spans 13 amino acids. In germline, CDR1 is LNHDA, CDR2 SQIVND (reference sequence). The CDR3 DNA is TGTGCCAGTAGTATCCCGGGCTACAATGAGCAGTTCTTC. It is translated as CASSIPGYNEQFF.

The chain couples TRBV7-9 to TRBJ1-1; tentatively, D is TRBD1 (6 bases). V lost 5 bases to trimming and J lost 6 bases, with 13 bases between them. The CDR3 totals 13 residues. Germline V gives CDR1 SEHNR, CDR2 FQNEAQ (reference sequence). DNA for the CDR3: TGTGCCAGCAGCGCGCGACAGGTCGCTGAAGCTTTCTTT. This translates into CASSARQVAEAFF.